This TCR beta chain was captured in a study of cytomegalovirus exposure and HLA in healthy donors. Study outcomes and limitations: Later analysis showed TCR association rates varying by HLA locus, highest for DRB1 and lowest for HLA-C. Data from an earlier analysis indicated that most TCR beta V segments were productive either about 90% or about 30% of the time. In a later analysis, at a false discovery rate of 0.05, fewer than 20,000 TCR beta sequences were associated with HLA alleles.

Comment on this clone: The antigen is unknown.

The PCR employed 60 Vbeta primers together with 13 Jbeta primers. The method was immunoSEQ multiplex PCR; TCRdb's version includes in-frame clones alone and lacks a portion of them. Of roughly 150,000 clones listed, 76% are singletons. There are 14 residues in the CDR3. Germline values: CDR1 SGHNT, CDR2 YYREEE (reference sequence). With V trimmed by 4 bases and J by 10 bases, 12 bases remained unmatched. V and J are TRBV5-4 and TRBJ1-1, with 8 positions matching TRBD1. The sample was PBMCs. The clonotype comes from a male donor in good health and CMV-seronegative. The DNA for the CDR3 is TGTGCCAGCAGCAGGGACAGGAGACTTCTTGGAGCTTTCTTT. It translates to CASSRDRRLLGAFF.